This TCR beta chain stems from a study of Ad26.COV2.S vaccination and SARS-CoV-2 variants. Study observations and caveats: Reported post-vaccination CD8+ and CD4+ T cell responses to spike showed substantial breadth. Measurements of TCR breadth and depth may have given underestimates of the total T cell responses.

In regard to this clone: As yet, its antigen is unknown.

Treatment of the sample: around 19 received Ad26.COV2.S at low or high dose, single or two shots; several received placebo; per-sample allocation not given. Vaccine and placebo recipients were sampled on day 63 after the first injection. Vaccination used an Ad26 vector expressing Wuhan-strain SARS-CoV-2 spike. TCRdb's table, derived via immunoSEQ multiplex PCR, lists solely in-frame clones and lacks some. The sample lists some 410,000 clones, 92% seen once, with around 1.8% in the top ten. The V and J ends lost 3 bases and 3 bases respectively, with 17 bases between them. The CDR3 is 16 residues long. CDR1 is KGHSH and CDR2 is LQKENI in the germline V gene.

The TCR was taken from a person aged 18-60 years who received the Ad26.COV2.S COVID-19 vaccine or a placebo. The rearrangement uses TRBV18 and TRBJ1-1; no clear D. This specimen consisted of peripheral blood, obtained in a trial of Ad26.COV2.S vaccine versus placebo. The CDR3 nucleotides are TGTGCCAGCTCACCGGGTATAGGGAAGGGCGACACTGAAGCTTTCTTT. Protein: CASSPGIGKGDTEAFF. The whole variable domain, filled in from reference TRBV18 and TRBJ1-1, reads NAGVMQNPRHLVRRRGQEARLRCSPMKGHSHVYWYRQLPEEGLKFMVYLQKENIIDESGMPKERFSAEFPKEGPSILRIQQVVRGDSAAYFCASSPGIGKGDTEAFFGQGTRLTVV.